This TCR beta chain was obtained from a study of human CD8 memory T cell subsets. Study outcomes and limitations: The Chao1 estimates suggested that precursor exhausted T cells were less diverse than stem-like memory T cells. Similar levels of high diversity, measured as normalized Shannon-Wiener diversity, were found in stem-like memory and precursor exhausted T cells, which was not the case for effector memory cells.

Healthy donors provided the buffy coats that yielded the PBMC. The source of the RNA was duplicate vials containing around 160,000 sorted CD8+ T cells for each subset. On this clonotype: Its antigen is not known. One end of the junction does not line up with germline, which may come from a read error.

The CDR3 runs to 12 residues. Looked up from germline, CDR1 is SEHNR and CDR2 is FQNEAQ (reference sequence). UMI-labeled 5' RACE generated the TCR beta libraries. TCRdb re-analysed the 5' RACE reads in MiXCR, keeping a single row per CDR3 protein. This table holds under 10,000 distinct CDR3 sequences, under 5% found once. The sequence was collected from a human donor in good health. The specimen sequenced was CD8+ T cells from PBMCs. The chain employs TRBV7-9 and TRBJ2-7; D unclear. In DNA form, the CDR3 reads TGTGCCAGCAACTCCGGGCCTCCGGAGCAGCACTTC. Its protein is CASNSGPPEQHF.